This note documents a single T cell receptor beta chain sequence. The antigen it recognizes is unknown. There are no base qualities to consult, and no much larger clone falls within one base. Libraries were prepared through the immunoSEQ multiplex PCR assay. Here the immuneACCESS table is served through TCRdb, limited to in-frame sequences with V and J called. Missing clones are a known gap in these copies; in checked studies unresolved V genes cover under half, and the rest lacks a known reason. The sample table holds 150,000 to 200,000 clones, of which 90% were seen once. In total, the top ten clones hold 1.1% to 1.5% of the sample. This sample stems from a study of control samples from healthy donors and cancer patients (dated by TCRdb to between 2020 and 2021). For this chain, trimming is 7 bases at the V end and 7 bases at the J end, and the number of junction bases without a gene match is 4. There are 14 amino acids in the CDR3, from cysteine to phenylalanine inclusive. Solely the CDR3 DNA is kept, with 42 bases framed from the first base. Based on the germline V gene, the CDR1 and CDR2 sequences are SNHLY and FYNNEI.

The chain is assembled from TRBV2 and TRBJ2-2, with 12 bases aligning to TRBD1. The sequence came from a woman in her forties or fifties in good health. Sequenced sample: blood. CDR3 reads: CASKGQGAVGELFF. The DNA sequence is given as TGTGCCAGCAAGGGACAGGGGGCCGTCGGGGAGCTGTTTTTT.